The 8 T cell receptor beta chains listed next were all sequenced from one sample in a study of cytomegalovirus exposure and HLA in healthy donors. 60 Vbeta and 13 Jbeta primers were used in PCR. This table comes from immunoSEQ multiplex PCR, and its TCRdb copy is limited to in-frame clones, with some not included. This table holds about 160,000 clones, approximately 80% found once. Sequencing was carried out using PBMCs. These receptor sequences come from a man between 25 and 39 years old in good health and CMV-seropositive.

The rearrangement links TRBV5-3 to TRBJ1-6; D possibly corresponds to TRBD1 (6 bases). TRBV5-3 is treated as an ORF (open reading frame) with a function not yet certain. The length of the CDR3 is 17 residues. Trimming left V 4 bases short and J 8 bases short, with 22 bases between. CDR3 protein: CARSPPPRGGGYSPLHF. The CDR3 nucleotides are TGTGCCAGAAGCCCGCCCCCCAGGGGTGGGGGTTATTCACCCCTCCACTTT.

The V and J genes are TRBV19 and TRBJ1-5; 8 bases line up with TRBD1. Losses at the gene ends were 6 bases for V and 1 base for J; bases not matched to a gene: 11. The germline V gene encodes CDR1 LNHDA and CDR2 SQIVND (reference sequence). The CDR3 has 17 amino acids. CDR3 sequence: CASRSLQGGSSNQPQHF. As DNA, the CDR3 is TGTGCCAGTAGGTCTTTACAGGGGGGTTCCAGCAATCAGCCCCAGCATTTT.

The chain recombines TRBV5-4 with TRBJ2-3; 7 nucleotides match TRBD2. V lost 0 bases and J lost 2; bases outside the gene matches: 3. The length of the CDR3 is 15 residues. CDR1 and CDR2 from the germline V gene are SGHNT and YYREEE (reference sequence). This CDR3 reads CASSLETSPTDTQYF. The CDR3 nucleotides read TGTGCCAGCAGCTTGGAGACTAGCCCCACAGATACGCAGTATTTT. The whole variable domain, filled in from reference TRBV5-4 and TRBJ2-3, reads ETGVTQSPTHLIKTRGQQVTLRCSSQSGHNTVSWYQQALGQGPQFIFQYYREEENGRGNFPPRFSGLQFPNYSSELNVNALELDDSALYLCASSLETSPTDTQYFGPGTRLTVL.

The chain couples TRBV18 to TRBJ1-2, with TRBD1 matching over 7 bases. This CDR3 comprises 14 residues. The V segment lost 2 bases and the J segment 4 bases; nucleotides outside the gene matches: 4. CDR1 and CDR2 from the germline V gene are KGHSH and LQKENI. The CDR3 DNA reads TGTGCCAGCTCACCAGCGACAGGGATCTATGGCTACACCTTC. Protein: CASSPATGIYGYTF.

This clone was seen a single time. The V gene is TRBV6-4, the J gene TRBJ2-3; D might be TRBD1 (6 bases). Germline V gene sequence: CDR1 MRHNA, CDR2 SNTAGT. Trimming removed 2 bases from V and 2 bases from J, with 11 bases in between. The CDR3 sequence is 15 residues long. The CDR3 nucleotides read TGTGCCAGCAGTGACAGCGGACAGCCCACAGATACGCAGTATTTT. Protein: CASSDSGQPTDTQYF.

This clone occurred a few times. As DNA, the CDR3 is TGTGCCAGCAGTGCGCAGGGAGGGGGTCGGGGCAATCAGCCCCAGCATTTT. Translation gives CASSAQGGGRGNQPQHF. The chain recombines TRBV6-1 with TRBJ1-5, with D possibly being TRBD1 (6 bases). The CDR3 runs 17 residues. V was trimmed by 4 bases and J by 2 bases, leaving 18 bases between them. Per the germline V gene, CDR1 is MNHNS and CDR2 is SASEGT.

The genes are TRBV6-5 and TRBJ2-3, with TRBD2 identical over 10 bases. Germline-derived CDR1 and CDR2 are MNHEY and SVGAGI. This CDR3 has 14 residues. The V segment lost 4 bases and the J segment 7 bases; nucleotides outside the gene matches: 5. The CDR3 DNA is TGTGCCAGCAGTTCCGGGACTAGCGCGAATACGCAGTATTTT. Its protein product is CASSSGTSANTQYF.

The J gene is TRBJ2-3, the V gene TRBV7-2, with 7 bases identical to TRBD1. J gave up 1 base and V 7 bases, and 5 bases lay outside the gene matches. The germline gives CDR1 SGHTA, CDR2 FQGNSA. This CDR3 contains 14 residues. The CDR3 spells CASKQGRGTDTQYF. The CDR3 nucleotides are TGTGCCAGCAAACAGGGGCGCGGCACAGATACGCAGTATTTT. The variable domain in full, with the rest retrieved from reference TRBV7-2 and TRBJ2-3, is GAGVSQSPSNKVTEKGKDVELRCDPISGHTALYWYRQSLGQGLEFLIYFQGNSAPDKSGLPSDRFSAERTGGSVSTLTIQRTQQEDSAVYLCASKQGRGTDTQYFGPGTRLTVL.